This T cell receptor beta chain originates from a study of T cell clonotyping in hematopoietic cell transplantation (dated by TCRdb to the early 2020s). Regarding the complete study: A total of under 150 blood samples were collected in the study from 35 to 45 consecutive transplant recipients and their related donors. Recruitment of patients ran from 2015 to early 2017, and follow-up continued until September 2020 or until death.

The full study reports these points: Donor and pretransplant recipient Inverse Simpson Index values predicted broader posttransplant TCR repertoire diversity. Recipient TCR diversity fell after transplant, with pathologically expanded clonotypes rising progressively from day 30 to day 180. Sample size was limited, and cells were not sorted, so CD4 and CD8 repertoire contributions could not be separated. Overlap with donor repertoires was found for only a small fraction of recipient repertoires, with over 95% found to appear de novo at the given depth.

The immunoSEQ assay, a bias-controlled multiplex PCR using V- and J-specific primers, was used to amplify TCR beta CDR3 regions from genomic DNA. A proprietary barcode and Illumina adapter sequences were added to the CDR3 amplicons in a second PCR step. An Illumina MiSeq instrument was used for sequencing of the CDR3 libraries. The paper's data handling went like this. immunoSEQ Analyzer 3.0 was used for export and quality control, with R Bioconductor and Immunarch used for downstream analyses. Repertoire metrics were calculated using only productive rearrangements within the normalized downsampled data set. Pathologically expanded clonotypes were defined as those larger than 5 templates in the normalized cohort. The Inverse Simpson Index served as the measure of repertoire diversity. To capture all clonotypes, CMV-specificity analyses were performed on the non-normalized data set. Entries here come from immuneACCESS through TCRdb and include only in-frame sequences with V and J called. Some clones fail to appear in such tables; in the studies checked, an unresolved V gene covers under half of the shortfall, and the cause of the remainder is unknown. That table gives V, J and clone size, and the DNA gave D and trimming. In this sample the table shows roughly 13,000 clones, just over 95% of which occur a single time. Roughly 4% of the sample goes to the ten largest clones.

Taken from the germline V gene (reference sequence), the CDR1 and CDR2 loops are GTSNPN and SVGIG. Reading from cysteine to phenylalanine, the CDR3 counts 13 amino acids. Kept here is only the CDR3 DNA, which spans 39 bases and is read in frame from base 1. The germline ends are 9 bases apart after V is trimmed by 2 bases and J by 4 bases. In regard to this clone: Its specific antigen is unknown. One base away there is no much larger clone; base qualities are not given.

Per the publication, the time point label means: 30 days after allo-HCT. Blood samples were obtained from recipients approximately 28 days before transplant and at days 30, 100 and 180 after transplant. Using Nuclei Lysis Solution, genomic DNA was extracted from unfractionated peripheral blood mononuclear cells that were either fresh or cryopreserved. The sample was peripheral blood mononuclear cells, taken 30 days after allogeneic stem cell transplant. The chain employs TRBV30 and TRBJ1-5; TRBD1 is possibly the D segment (6 matching bases). This sequence was found in a female patient in her 50s who had an allogeneic stem cell transplant from an unrelated donor, so T cells may come from the graft donor. Some clones in this sample may be carry-over from other donors' samples. The DNA sequence is as follows: TGTGCCTGGAGTTCCACAGGGAATCAGCCCCAGCATTTT. Its product reads: CAWSSTGNQPQHF.